The 12 T cell receptor beta chains listed next were all sequenced from one sample in a study of post-analysis software for immune sequencing data. Findings and caveats of the study: A handful of TRBV segments (TRBV5-6, TRBV5-1 and TRBV20-1 among them) occurred more frequently in patients than in controls.

No antigens are known for them. Incorporated into the TCR beta cDNA libraries were unique molecular identifiers, which served to reduce PCR and sequencing biases. From the PCR reads, TCRdb called clonotypes with MiXCR, one entry per CDR3 protein. The sample yields approximately 400,000 distinct CDR3 sequences, less than 40% seen once. Sequenced: blood. Receptors originate from a girl aged 10 to 17 with multiple sclerosis.

The chain uses TRBV20-1 and TRBJ2-5; D is unclear. Between the trimmed V and J ends, which lost 4 bases and 5 bases, there was a span of 8 bases. The length of the CDR3 is 11 residues. CDR1 is DFQATT, CDR2 SNEGSKA, per germline (reference sequence). CDR3 region: CSATDRETQYF. The CDR3 DNA sequence: TGCAGTGCTACTGACCGGGAGACCCAGTACTTC.

The table lists this clonotype with a few counts. The chain combines TRBV20-1 with TRBJ1-2; 9 nucleotides align to TRBD1. J lost 4 bases, V lost 2 bases, and 2 bases had no gene match. This CDR3 is built from 13 residues. CDR1 DFQATT and CDR2 SNEGSKA come from the germline V gene (reference sequence). The DNA for the CDR3 is TGCAGTGCTAGAACAGGGGGCTCCTATGGCTACACCTTC. This sequence encodes CSARTGGSYGYTF.

The chain links TRBV7-9 to TRBJ1-4; a weak D match, TRBD1 (5 bases). In germline, CDR1 is SEHNR, CDR2 FQNEAQ (reference sequence). With 1 base removed from V and 10 bases from J, the gap between germline ends came to 10 bases. The length of the CDR3 is 13 residues. The CDR3 DNA follows: TGTGCCAGCAGCTTAGAGGGACCCGGAAAACTGTTTTTT. This sequence encodes CASSLEGPGKLFF.

In DNA form, the CDR3 reads TGTGCCAGCAGTGACCAAGGACAGGGGATCTATGGCTACACCTTC. Amino acids: CASSDQGQGIYGYTF. The chain combines TRBV25-1 with TRBJ1-2; 9 nucleotides match TRBD1. The CDR3 contains 15 residues. CDR1 MGHDK and CDR2 SYGVNS come from the germline V gene. J lost 4 bases, V lost 3 bases, and 6 bases had no gene match.

V is TRBV2 and J is TRBJ2-1; D is unclear. The CDR3 consists of 10 residues. Germline assignment: CDR1 SNHLY and CDR2 FYNNEI. The V and J ends lost 8 bases and 9 bases respectively, with 8 bases between them. In DNA, the CDR3 is TGTGCCAGCGGGGAATTTGAGCAGTTCTTC. Translation gives CASGEFEQFF.

About this clonotype itself: One junction end does not reproduce the germline sequence, and a read error may be involved. This chain links TRBV6-5 with TRBJ2-2; D gene ambiguous. The CDR3 covers 12 residues. The germline V gene encodes CDR1 MNHEY and CDR2 SVGAGI. CDR3 coding DNA: TGTGCCGGCAGTTACAGCACCGGGGAGCTGTTTTTT. Translating gives CAGSYSTGELFF.

This clonotype was counted between two and nine times. The chain has TRBV12-3 or TRBV12-4 and TRBJ2-7; D unresolved. The CDR3 is made up of 15 amino acids. Trimming left V 3 bases short and J 1 base short, with 13 bases between. In nucleotides, the CDR3 is TGTGCCAGCAGTTTTGATGGCCAACTATCCTACGAGCAGTACTTC. This encodes CASSFDGQLSYEQYF.

This clonotype was seen a single time. The genes are TRBV10-2 and TRBJ2-1; the D gene is possibly TRBD1 (5 bases). The germline CDR1 and CDR2 sequences are WSHSY and SAAADI. There are 15 residues in the CDR3. V dropped 3 bases and J dropped 6 bases, with 15 bases sitting between them. In DNA form, the CDR3 reads TGCGCCAGCAGTGAAGGCCAGGGCATTCTCAATGAGCAGTTCTTC. Translation gives CASSEGQGILNEQFF.

This chain uses TRBV2 with TRBJ2-5; D remains ambiguous. This CDR3 spans 18 amino acids. Germline CDR1 SNHLY, CDR2 FYNNEI. Trimming removed 0 bases from V and 2 bases from J, with 19 bases in between. As DNA, the CDR3 is TGTGCCAGCAGTGAAGCCACCAGAATTGGGTGGGGACAAGAGACCCAGTACTTC. Its protein product is CASSEATRIGWGQETQYF.

This clonotype was counted only a few times. The chain uses TRBV4-2 and TRBJ1-2, with 10 bases that match TRBD1. Germline loops: CDR1 LGHNA, CDR2 YNFKEQ. V dropped 1 base and J dropped 7; count of bases not matched to a gene: 3. The CDR3 contains 14 residues. CDR3 sequence (DNA): TGTGCCAGCAGCCAAGGGGGGACAGGGGTTGGCTACACCTTC. This encodes CASSQGGTGVGYTF.

The gene calls are TRBV7-9 and TRBJ1-1, with D unclear. Germline V gene sequence: CDR1 SEHNR, CDR2 FQNEAQ (reference sequence). V dropped 0 bases and J dropped 8 bases, with 16 bases sitting between them. The CDR3 has 15 amino acids. The CDR3, as DNA: TGTGCCAGCAGCTTAGCGTCCGCAGGAGGAGGAGAAGCTTTCTTT. Translating it yields CASSLASAGGGEAFF.

This clonotype was picked up a small number of times. This chain connects TRBV10-3 to TRBJ2-7; D might be TRBD2 (6 bases). Germline V gives CDR1 ENHRY, CDR2 SYGVKD. This CDR3 spans 15 amino acids. The V end was cut by 0 bases, the J end by 7 bases, with 16 bases between. The DNA for the CDR3 is TGTGCCATCAGTGAGTCGACTAGGGCTTCGGGGGAGCAGTACTTC. Its protein product is CAISESTRASGEQYF.